Below, 25 T cell receptor beta chains from the same sample are listed, as sequenced in a study of cytomegalovirus exposure and HLA in healthy donors. The PCR made use of 60 Vbeta and 13 Jbeta primers. This table comes from immunoSEQ multiplex PCR, and its TCRdb copy is limited to in-frame clones, with some not included. The repertoire includes 200,000 to 250,000 clones, 77% of them detected once, and 2.7% sits in the top ten. The specimen sequenced was PBMCs. All receptors derive from a woman aged 60-70 years in good health and CMV-seropositive.

The chain is built from TRBV15 and TRBJ2-2, with 7 nucleotides matching TRBD1. V gave up 1 base and J gave up 6 bases; unmatched junction bases: 2. This CDR3 is built from 14 residues. Germline lookup yields CDR1 LNHNV and CDR2 YYDKDF (reference sequence). CDR3 nucleotides: TGTGCCACCAGCAGAGGGGACAGCCCCGGGGAGCTGTTTTTT. Its translation: CATSRGDSPGELFF.

V is TRBV9 and J is TRBJ2-3, with 13 bases fitting TRBD2. The CDR3 sequence is 18 residues long. Per the germline V gene, CDR1 is SGDLS and CDR2 is YYNGEE. The trim removed 4 bases at V and 3 bases at J, leaving 11 bases unmatched. The CDR3 DNA is TGTGCCAGCAGCTGGACTAGCGGGAGCGGCGGGAGAACAGATACGCAGTATTTT. Encoded protein: CASSWTSGSGGRTDTQYF.

CDR3 region: CASSPFGEGRSGYTF. In nucleotides, the CDR3 is TGTGCCAGCAGCCCGTTCGGGGAGGGCCGATCCGGCTACACCTTC. The chain employs TRBV4-2 and TRBJ1-2; D unresolved. The CDR3 consists of 15 residues. The V and J ends lost 4 bases and 8 bases respectively, with 20 bases between them. CDR1 and CDR2 (germline): LGHNA, YNFKEQ.

The CDR3 nucleotides read TGCAGCGTTGGGGTCCCGGGACAGGGGGGAGCCAACTATGGCTACACCTTC. Protein sequence: CSVGVPGQGGANYGYTF. J is TRBJ1-2 and V is TRBV29-1, with TRBD1 matching 11 bases. The germline gives CDR1 SQVTM, CDR2 ANQGSEA. V trimming: 4 bases; J trimming: 2 bases; junction bases outside the gene matches: 12. The CDR3 totals 17 residues. Full variable domain (outside the CDR3, taken from reference TRBV29-1 and TRBJ1-2): SAVISQKPSRDICQRGTSLTIQCQVDSQVTMMFWYRQQPGQSLTLIATANQGSEATYESGFVIDKFPISRPNLTFSTLTVSNMSPEDSSIYLCSVGVPGQGGANYGYTFGSGTRLTVV.

The CDR3 sequence is CAWSSDRGLSIQYF. Written as DNA, the CDR3 is TGTGCCTGGAGTAGCGACAGGGGGCTAAGCATTCAGTACTTC. The V call is TRBV30, the J call TRBJ2-4, with TRBD1 matching over 10 bases. Germline CDR1 is GTSNPN and CDR2 is SVGIG (reference sequence). This CDR3 spans 14 amino acids. V shed 2 bases and J 9 bases; nucleotides not matched to a gene: 7.

The sample holds a few counts of this clone. The chain uses TRBV5-6 and TRBJ1-1, with 9 bases matching TRBD1. J gave up 1 base and V 0 bases, and 7 bases lay outside the gene matches. Looked up from germline, CDR1 is SGHDT and CDR2 is YYEEEE. This CDR3 is built from 17 residues. This CDR3 is CASSLVGDRGGNTEAFF. DNA for the CDR3: TGTGCCAGCAGCTTGGTTGGCGACAGGGGGGGGAACACTGAAGCTTTCTTT.

The rearrangement joins TRBV7-3 to TRBJ2-3; TRBD1 is a possible D gene (5 bases). This CDR3 contains 13 residues. Trimming pared 5 bases from V and 14 bases from J, leaving 20 bases between. CDR1 is SGHTA and CDR2 is FQGTGA in the germline V gene. CDR3 in amino acids: CASSPITPGPAYF. The DNA for the CDR3 is TGTGCCAGCAGCCCAATTACTCCAGGGCCTGCGTATTTT.

The V and J genes are TRBV2 and TRBJ1-2; a weak D match, TRBD1 (5 bases). This CDR3 comprises 14 residues. V was cut by 6 bases and J by 3 bases, with 14 bases left in between. Germline CDR1 SNHLY, CDR2 FYNNEI. The CDR3, as DNA: TGTGCCAGCAGGACCAGGGTATATGACTATGGCTACACCTTC. Amino acids: CASRTRVYDYGYTF. The full variable domain, in which reference TRBV2 and TRBJ1-2 provide the parts outside the CDR3, is EPEVTQTPSHQVTQMGQEVILRCVPISNHLYFYWYRQILGQKVEFLVSFYNNEISEKSEIFDDQFSVERPDGSNFTLKIRSTKLEDSAMYFCASRTRVYDYGYTFGSGTRLTVV.

The chain uses TRBV4-1 and TRBJ1-4; 9 nucleotides agree with TRBD1. In germline, CDR1 is MGHRA, CDR2 YSYEKL. Trimming took 6 bases from V and 8 from J; bases not matched to a gene: 10. This CDR3 is 15 amino acids long. CDR3 in DNA: TGCGCCAGCAGGTACAAACAGGGGGCGCAGGAAAAACTGTTTTTT. Its protein product is CASRYKQGAQEKLFF.

The V call is TRBV28, the J call TRBJ1-1; maybe TRBD1 (6 bases). Germline V gene sequence: CDR1 MDHEN, CDR2 SYDVKM. V lost 4 bases and J 1 base, leaving 13 bases between the germline ends. The CDR3 is 15 amino acids. CDR3 protein: CASSSIQGWNTEAFF. Here the CDR3 DNA reads TGTGCCAGCAGTTCAATACAGGGCTGGAACACTGAAGCTTTCTTT. The variable domain in full, completed from reference TRBV28 and TRBJ1-1, reads DVKVTQSSRYLVKRTGEKVFLECVQDMDHENMFWYRQDPGLGLRLIYFSYDVKMKEKGDIPEGYSVSREKKERFSLILESASTNQTSMYLCASSSIQGWNTEAFFGQGTRLTVV.

This clone was detected only once. V and J are TRBV4-3 and TRBJ1-5; possible D gene TRBD1, 6 bases. The CDR3 runs 16 residues. Germline V lookup: CDR1 LGHNA, CDR2 YSLEER. V was shortened by 0 bases and J by 1 base, with 10 bases between the two germline ends. CDR3 protein: CASSQDWGLSNQPQHF. CDR3 sequence (DNA): TGCGCCAGCAGCCAAGATTGGGGGCTCAGCAATCAGCCCCAGCATTTT.

V is TRBV27 and J is TRBJ2-7; TRBD2 might be the D (5 bases). Trimming left V 8 bases short and J 0 bases short, with 14 bases between. The germline gives CDR1 MNHEY, CDR2 SMNVEV (reference sequence). The length of the CDR3 is 14 residues. The CDR3 is CASRLPGSSYEQYF. In nucleotides, the CDR3 is TGTGCCAGCCGACTCCCGGGGAGCTCCTACGAGCAGTACTTC.

V and J are TRBV5-1 and TRBJ1-5; D is ambiguous. The CDR3 extends over 13 amino acids. The germline V and J ends were trimmed by 4 bases and 9 bases, with 14 bases remaining between them. Germline values: CDR1 SGHRS, CDR2 YFSETQ. The CDR3 sequence is CASSEGGLGPQHF. The CDR3 region has the DNA TGCGCCAGCAGCGAGGGCGGACTGGGGCCCCAGCATTTT. The variable domain in full, with the rest retrieved from reference TRBV5-1 and TRBJ1-5, is KAGVTQTPRYLIKTRGQQVTLSCSPISGHRSVSWYQQTPGQGLQFLFEYFSETQRNKGNFPGRFSGRQFSNSRSEMNVSTLELGDSALYLCASSEGGLGPQHFGDGTRLSIL.

This chain links TRBV7-6 with TRBJ2-7; 7 bases agree with TRBD2. Losses at the gene ends were 4 bases for V and 4 bases for J; bases not matched to a gene: 10. The CDR3 extends over 15 amino acids. CDR1 is SGHVS and CDR2 is FNYEAQ in the germline V gene. Here the CDR3 reads CASSYLGEGPYEQYF. CDR3 coding DNA: TGTGCCAGCAGCTATTTGGGGGAGGGCCCGTACGAGCAGTACTTC. The full variable domain, with the rest looked up from reference TRBV7-6 and TRBJ2-7, is GAGVSQSPRYKVTKRGQDVALRCDPISGHVSLYWYRQALGQGPEFLTYFNYEAQQDKSGLPNDRFSAERPEGSISTLTIQRTEQRDSAMYRCASSYLGEGPYEQYFGPGTRLTVT.

The chain joins TRBV7-2 to TRBJ1-1; D is possibly TRBD1 (6 bases). V was shortened by 3 bases and J by 4 bases, with 9 bases between the two germline ends. Per the germline V gene, CDR1 is SGHTA and CDR2 is FQGNSA. The CDR3 consists of 13 residues. The DNA for the CDR3 is TGTGCCAGCAGCTTCGGACAGAGCACTGAAGCTTTCTTT. It translates to CASSFGQSTEAFF.

The genes are TRBV27 and TRBJ2-1; a possible D gene is TRBD2 (6 bases). The germline V gene encodes CDR1 MNHEY and CDR2 SMNVEV (reference sequence). V lost 0 bases to trimming and J lost 9 bases, with 9 bases between them. This CDR3 contains 13 residues. CDR3 DNA sequence: TGTGCCAGCAGTTTATCGGTGGGAGGTGAGCAGTTCTTC. It yields the protein CASSLSVGGEQFF.

The gene calls are TRBV21-1 and TRBJ2-7; TRBD2, the D gene given by the table, was not confirmed from the DNA. TRBV21-1 is annotated as a pseudogene. The CDR3 runs 19 residues. The CDR3 bases are TGTGCCAGCAGCAAAGAAGATCGGACTAGCGGGAAGAGCTCCTACGAGCAGTACTTC. This gives the protein CASSKEDRTSGKSSYEQYF.

This clone was found a few times. The chain combines TRBV6-5 with TRBJ1-1; 7 positions match TRBD1. The CDR3 consists of 13 residues. The V segment lost 3 bases and the J segment 10 bases; nucleotides outside the gene matches: 8. Germline V lookup: CDR1 MNHEY, CDR2 SVGAGI. CDR3 in DNA: TGTGCCAGCAGTTATCGGAAGGGGGCGGGAGCTTTCTTT. It codes for CASSYRKGAGAFF.

This clone came up once. This rearrangement joins TRBV28 to TRBJ2-5; unclear D gene. The CDR3 contains 12 residues. Germline V gene data show CDR1 as MDHEN and CDR2 as SYDVKM. Trimming left V 11 bases short and J 5 bases short, with 15 bases between. CDR3 coding DNA: TGTGCCGCCTTTAGTAGTTCGGAGACCCAGTACTTC. It is translated as CAAFSSSETQYF.

The chain combines TRBV7-3 with TRBJ1-1, with a weak D call TRBD1 (6 bases). Germline loops: CDR1 SGHTA, CDR2 FQGTGA. This CDR3 is built from 15 residues. Trimming took 3 bases from V and 1 from J, leaving 12 bases between them. CDR3 DNA sequence: TGTGCCAGCAGCTTGTTGGGGGCGCGGAACACTGAAGCTTTCTTT. Translated: CASSLLGARNTEAFF. Variable domain in full (rest from reference TRBV7-3 and TRBJ1-1): GAGVSQTPSNKVTEKGKYVELRCDPISGHTALYWYRQSLGQGPEFLIYFQGTGAADDSGLPNDRFFAVRPEGSVSTLKIQRTERGDSAVYLCASSLLGARNTEAFFGQGTRLTVV.

CDR3 loop: CASSSTGFSGANVLTF. In DNA form, the CDR3 reads TGTGCCAGCAGCTCGACAGGGTTCTCTGGGGCCAACGTCCTGACTTTC. The chain carries TRBV7-2 and TRBJ2-6; TRBD1 agrees at 7 bases. This CDR3 is 16 amino acids long. J was trimmed by 0 bases and V by 4 bases; bases with no gene match: 3. Germline CDR1 is SGHTA and CDR2 is FQGNSA.

Note on this clone: Sequence at one end of the junction differs from germline and may be a read error. This chain uses TRBV18 with TRBJ2-1, with 12 nucleotides matching TRBD2. CDR1 and CDR2 from the germline V gene are KGHSH and LQKENI. This CDR3 spans 15 amino acids. Here the CDR3 reads CASSPQGTSGNEQFF. The CDR3, as DNA: TGTGCCAGCTCGCCACAGGGGACTAGCGGGAATGAGCAGTTCTTC.

The genes are TRBV7-6 and TRBJ2-7; 8 bases line up with TRBD2. The germline V gene encodes CDR1 SGHVS and CDR2 FNYEAQ. The CDR3 runs to 13 residues. V was clipped by 7 bases and J by 5 bases; unmatched bases: 7. DNA of the CDR3: TGTGCCAGCACCGGACTAGCCAGGAACGAGCAGTACTTC. Its translation is CASTGLARNEQYF.

This chain joins TRBV15 and TRBJ2-7; 8 nucleotides line up with TRBD1. V lost 0 bases, J lost 5 bases, and 6 bases stayed unmatched. CDR1 is LNHNV and CDR2 is YYDKDF in the germline V gene (reference sequence). The CDR3 sequence is 15 residues long. CDR3 sequence reads: CATSRDTGGVNEQYF. In DNA form, the CDR3 reads TGTGCCACCAGCAGAGATACAGGGGGTGTAAACGAGCAGTACTTC.

The table lists this clone with a count of one. The rearrangement uses TRBV6-1 and TRBJ2-1; 7 positions match TRBD2. Unmatched junction bases numbered 4, after V lost 1 base and J lost 7 bases. CDR1 is MNHNS and CDR2 is SASEGT in the germline V gene. The CDR3 contains 14 residues. DNA of the CDR3: TGTGCCAGCAGTGAAGGGCGGGGGATGAATGAGCAGTTCTTC. Its protein is CASSEGRGMNEQFF.